The present T cell receptor beta chain was sequenced within a study of CD8+CD57+ T cells in acquired aplastic anemia. Study background: 3.2 ug was the average amount of DNA from sorted CD4+ and CD8+ cells.

This clonotype has more than one count but fewer than ten. CD8+CD57+ cell expansion, shown by flow cytometry, had occurred in the patients selected for sequencing. The diagnosis in all patients was severe acquired aplastic anemia. According to the study, genomic DNA was the template for TCR beta VDJ and CDR3 profiling. TCRdb reanalysed the reads using MiXCR and keeps one entry per CDR3 protein. The profile shows about 58,000 distinct CDR3 sequences, approximately 54% of them singletons. The sequenced sample was sorted CD4+, CD8+, or CD8+CD57+ T cells (not recorded which) from PBMCs. The receptor comes from a human donor with aplastic anemia.

The CDR3 DNA is TGCGCCAGCAGTTGGGACAGGGGGCGTGAGACCCAGTACTTC. It is translated as CASSWDRGRETQYF. This rearrangement joins TRBV10-1 to TRBJ2-5; TRBD1 matches 12 bases. The CDR3 has 14 amino acids. Trimming took 5 bases from V and 5 from J; bases not matched to a gene: 3. CDR1 is WNHNN and CDR2 is SYGVQD in the germline V gene (reference sequence).